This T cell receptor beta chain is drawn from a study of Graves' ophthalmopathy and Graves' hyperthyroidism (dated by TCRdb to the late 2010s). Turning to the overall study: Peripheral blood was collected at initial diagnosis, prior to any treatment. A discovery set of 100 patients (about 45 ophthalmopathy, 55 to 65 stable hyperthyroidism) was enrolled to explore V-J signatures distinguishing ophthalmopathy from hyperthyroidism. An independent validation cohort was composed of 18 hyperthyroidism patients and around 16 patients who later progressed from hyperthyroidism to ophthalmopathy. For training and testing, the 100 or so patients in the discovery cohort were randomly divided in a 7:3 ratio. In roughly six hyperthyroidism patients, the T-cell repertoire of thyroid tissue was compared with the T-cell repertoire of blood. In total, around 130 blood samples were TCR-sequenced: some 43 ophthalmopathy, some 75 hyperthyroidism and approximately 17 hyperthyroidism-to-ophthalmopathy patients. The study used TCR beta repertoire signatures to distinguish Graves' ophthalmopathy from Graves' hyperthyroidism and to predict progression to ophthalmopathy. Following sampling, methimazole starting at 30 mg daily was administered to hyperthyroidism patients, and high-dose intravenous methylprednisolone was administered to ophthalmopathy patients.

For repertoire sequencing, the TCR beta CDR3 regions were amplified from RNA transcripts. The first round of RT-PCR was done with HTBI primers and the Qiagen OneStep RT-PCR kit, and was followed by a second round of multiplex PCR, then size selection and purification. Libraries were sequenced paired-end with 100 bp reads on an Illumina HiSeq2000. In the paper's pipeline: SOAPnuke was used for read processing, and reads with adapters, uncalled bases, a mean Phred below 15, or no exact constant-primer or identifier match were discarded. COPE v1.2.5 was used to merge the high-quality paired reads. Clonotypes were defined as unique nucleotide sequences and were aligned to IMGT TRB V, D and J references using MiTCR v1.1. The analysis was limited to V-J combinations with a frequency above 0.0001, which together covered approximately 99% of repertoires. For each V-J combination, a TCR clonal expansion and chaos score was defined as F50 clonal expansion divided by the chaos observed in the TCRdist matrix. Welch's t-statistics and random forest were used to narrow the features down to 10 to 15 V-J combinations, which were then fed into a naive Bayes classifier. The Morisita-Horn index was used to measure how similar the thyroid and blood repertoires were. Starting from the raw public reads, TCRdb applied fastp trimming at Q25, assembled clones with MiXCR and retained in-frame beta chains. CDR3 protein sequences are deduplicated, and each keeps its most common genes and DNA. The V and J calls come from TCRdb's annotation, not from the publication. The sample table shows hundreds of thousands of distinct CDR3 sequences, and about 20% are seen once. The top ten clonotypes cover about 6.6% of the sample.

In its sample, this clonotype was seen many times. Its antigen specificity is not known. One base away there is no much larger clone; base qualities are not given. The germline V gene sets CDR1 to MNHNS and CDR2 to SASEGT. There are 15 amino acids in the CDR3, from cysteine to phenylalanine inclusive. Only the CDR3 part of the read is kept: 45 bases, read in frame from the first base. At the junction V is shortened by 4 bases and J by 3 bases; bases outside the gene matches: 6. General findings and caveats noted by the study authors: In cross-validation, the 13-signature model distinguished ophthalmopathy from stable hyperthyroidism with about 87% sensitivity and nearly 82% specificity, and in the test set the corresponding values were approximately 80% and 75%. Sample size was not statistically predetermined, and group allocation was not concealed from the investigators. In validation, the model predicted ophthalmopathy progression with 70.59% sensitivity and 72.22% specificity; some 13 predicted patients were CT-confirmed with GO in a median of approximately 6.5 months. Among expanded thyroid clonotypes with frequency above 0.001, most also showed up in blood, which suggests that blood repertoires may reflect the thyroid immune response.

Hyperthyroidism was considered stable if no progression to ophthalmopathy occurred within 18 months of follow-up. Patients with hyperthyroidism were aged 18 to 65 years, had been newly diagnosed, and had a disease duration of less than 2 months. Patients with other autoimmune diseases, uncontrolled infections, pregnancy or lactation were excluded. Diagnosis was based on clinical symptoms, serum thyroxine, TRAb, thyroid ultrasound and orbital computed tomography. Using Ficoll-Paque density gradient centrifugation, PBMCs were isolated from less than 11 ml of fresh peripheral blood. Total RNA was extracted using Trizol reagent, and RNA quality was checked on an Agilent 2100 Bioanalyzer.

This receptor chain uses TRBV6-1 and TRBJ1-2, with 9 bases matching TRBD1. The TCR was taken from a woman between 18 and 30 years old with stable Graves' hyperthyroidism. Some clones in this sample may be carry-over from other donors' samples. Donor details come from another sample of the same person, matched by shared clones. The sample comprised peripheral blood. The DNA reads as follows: TGTGCCAGCAGTGTCACAGGGGGCTGGGACTATGGCTACACCTTC. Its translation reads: CASSVTGGWDYGYTF.